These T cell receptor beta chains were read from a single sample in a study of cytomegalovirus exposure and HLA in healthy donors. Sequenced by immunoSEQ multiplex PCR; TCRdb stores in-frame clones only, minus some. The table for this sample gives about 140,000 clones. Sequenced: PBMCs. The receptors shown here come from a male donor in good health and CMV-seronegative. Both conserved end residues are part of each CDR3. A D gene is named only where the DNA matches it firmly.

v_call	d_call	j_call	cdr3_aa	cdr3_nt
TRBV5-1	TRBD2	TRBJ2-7	CASSLEGGRTAGEQYF	TGCGCCAGCAGCTTGGAAGGCGGGAGGACCGCCGGGGAGCAGTACTTC
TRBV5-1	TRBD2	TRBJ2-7	CASSLGLLAADEQYF	TGCGCCAGCAGCTTGGGTTTACTAGCGGCGGACGAGCAGTACTTC
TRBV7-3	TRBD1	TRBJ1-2	CASSLSGTGAYGYTF	TGTGCCAGCAGCTTGTCCGGGACAGGGGCCTATGGCTACACCTTC
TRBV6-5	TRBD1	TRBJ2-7	CASRQGQSHEQYF	TGTGCCAGCAGACAGGGACAGTCCCACGAGCAGTACTTC
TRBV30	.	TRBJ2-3	CACRTLTDTQYF	TGTGCCTGCAGGACATTGACAGATACGCAGTATTTT
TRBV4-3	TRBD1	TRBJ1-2	CASSHPSTGTNYGYTF	TGCGCCAGCAGCCACCCTTCGACAGGGACTAACTATGGCTACACCTTC
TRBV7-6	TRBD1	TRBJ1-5	CASSPGTGDNQPQHF	TGTGCCAGCAGCCCAGGGACAGGGGACAATCAGCCCCAGCATTTT
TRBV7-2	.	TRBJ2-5	CASSSSQETQYF	TGTGCCAGCAGCTCGTCCCAAGAGACCCAGTACTTC
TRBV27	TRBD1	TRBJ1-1	CASSSLGQANTEAFF	TGTGCCAGCAGTTCGCTCGGACAGGCGAACACTGAAGCTTTCTTT
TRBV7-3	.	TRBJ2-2	CASSFRDRSAGELFF	TGTGCCAGCAGCTTCAGAGACAGGTCCGCCGGGGAGCTGTTTTTT
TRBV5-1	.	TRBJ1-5	CASSLNGGDQPQHF	TGCGCCAGCAGCTTGAATGGGGGCGATCAGCCCCAGCATTTT
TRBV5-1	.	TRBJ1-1	CASSFTTNTEAFF	TGCGCCAGCAGCTTCACTACGAACACTGAAGCTTTCTTT
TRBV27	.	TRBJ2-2	CASSLPGLLNTGELFF	TGTGCCAGCAGTCTCCCGGGACTTCTTAACACCGGGGAGCTGTTTTTT
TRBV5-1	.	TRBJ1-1	CASSIVGQKEAFF	TGCGCCAGCAGCATAGTTGGACAGAAGGAAGCTTTCTTT
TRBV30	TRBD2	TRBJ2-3	CAWSLASGDVDTQYF	TGTGCCTGGAGTTTGGCTAGCGGGGACGTAGATACGCAGTATTTT
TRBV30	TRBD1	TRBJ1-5	CAWSEGTGGNQPQHF	TGTGCCTGGAGTGAGGGGACAGGGGGCAATCAGCCCCAGCATTTT
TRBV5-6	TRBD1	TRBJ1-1	CASSWDRNTEAFF	TGTGCCAGCAGCTGGGACAGGAACACTGAAGCTTTCTTT
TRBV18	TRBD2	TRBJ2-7	CASSQSGLAGVGRYEQYF	TGTGCCAGCTCACAATCGGGACTAGCGGGAGTTGGGCGCTACGAGCAGTACTTC
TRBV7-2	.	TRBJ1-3	CASSLGQPSGNTIYF	TGTGCCAGCAGCTTAGGACAGCCCTCTGGAAACACCATATATTTT
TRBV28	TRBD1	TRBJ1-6	CASRGGTGDSPLHF	TGTGCCAGCAGGGGGGGGACAGGAGACTCACCCCTCCACTTT
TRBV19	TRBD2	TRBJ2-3	CASSVTSGASTDTQYF	TGTGCCAGTAGTGTGACTAGCGGGGCTAGCACAGATACGCAGTATTTT
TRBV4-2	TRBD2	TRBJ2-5	CASSQLSGSGDSETQYF	TGTGCCAGCAGCCAACTTAGCGGGAGCGGAGACTCGGAGACCCAGTACTTC
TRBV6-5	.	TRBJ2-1	CASRQELRDEQFF	TGTGCCAGCAGGCAGGAGTTGCGGGATGAGCAGTTCTTC
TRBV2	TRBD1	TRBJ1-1	CASSGTGGVTEAFF	TGTGCCAGCAGTGGCACAGGGGGCGTGACTGAAGCTTTCTTT
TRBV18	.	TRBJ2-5	CASSPRGGETQYF	TGTGCCAGCTCACCACGAGGCGGAGAGACCCAGTACTTC
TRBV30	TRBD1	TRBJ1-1	CAWIGGPNTEAFF	TGTGCCTGGATAGGGGGCCCGAACACTGAAGCTTTCTTT
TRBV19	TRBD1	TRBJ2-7	CASSAGQGAKVSYEQYF	TGTGCCAGTAGTGCGGGACAGGGGGCGAAAGTGTCCTACGAGCAGTACTTC
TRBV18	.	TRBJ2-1	CASSQQGNEQFF	TGTGCCAGCTCACAACAGGGCAATGAGCAGTTCTTC
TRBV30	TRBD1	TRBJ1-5	CAWSVDRVNQPQHF	TGTGCCTGGAGTGTAGACAGGGTTAATCAGCCCCAGCATTTT
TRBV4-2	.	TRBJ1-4	CASSQDIGEKLFF	TGTGCCAGCAGCCAAGATATCGGGGAAAAACTGTTTTTT
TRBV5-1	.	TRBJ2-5	CASSLSQQETQYF	TGCGCCAGCAGCTTGAGTCAGCAAGAGACCCAGTACTTC
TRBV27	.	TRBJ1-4	CAVGSGGVYEKLFF	TGTGCCGTCGGGAGTGGGGGAGTATATGAAAAACTGTTTTTT
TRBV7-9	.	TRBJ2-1	CASSYRGGGAGNEQFF	TGTGCCAGCAGCTACCGCGGAGGGGGCGCGGGGAATGAGCAGTTCTTC
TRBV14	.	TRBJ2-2	CASSLGGRITGELFF	TGTGCCAGCAGCCTTGGAGGACGGATCACCGGGGAGCTGTTTTTT
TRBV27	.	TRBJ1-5	CASSLAGKGNQPQHF	TGTGCCAGCAGTTTGGCAGGGAAGGGCAATCAGCCCCAGCATTTT